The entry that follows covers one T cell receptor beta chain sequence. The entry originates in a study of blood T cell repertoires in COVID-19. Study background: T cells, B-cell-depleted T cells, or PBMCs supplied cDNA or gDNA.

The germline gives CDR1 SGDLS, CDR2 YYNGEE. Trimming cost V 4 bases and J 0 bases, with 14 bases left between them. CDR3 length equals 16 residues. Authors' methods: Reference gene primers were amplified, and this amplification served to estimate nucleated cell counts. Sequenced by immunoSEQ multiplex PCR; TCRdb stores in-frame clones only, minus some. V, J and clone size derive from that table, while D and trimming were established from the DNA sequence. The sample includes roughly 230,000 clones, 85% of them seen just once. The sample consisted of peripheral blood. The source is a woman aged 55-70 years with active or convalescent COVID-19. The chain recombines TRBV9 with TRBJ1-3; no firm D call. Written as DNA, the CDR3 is TGTGCCAGCAGCCCCAAGACTGGTAGCTCTGGAAACACCATATATTTT. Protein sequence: CASSPKTGSSGNTIYF.